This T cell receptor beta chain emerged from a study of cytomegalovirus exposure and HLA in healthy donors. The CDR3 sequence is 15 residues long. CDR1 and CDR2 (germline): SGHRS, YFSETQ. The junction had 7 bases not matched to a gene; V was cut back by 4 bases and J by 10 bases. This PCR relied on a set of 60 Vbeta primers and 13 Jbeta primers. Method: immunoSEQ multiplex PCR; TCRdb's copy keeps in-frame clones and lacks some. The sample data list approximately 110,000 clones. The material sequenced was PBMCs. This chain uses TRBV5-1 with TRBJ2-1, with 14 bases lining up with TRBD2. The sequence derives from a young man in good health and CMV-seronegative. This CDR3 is CASSPGLAGVEEQFF. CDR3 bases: TGCGCCAGCAGCCCGGGACTAGCGGGAGTAGAAGAGCAGTTCTTC.